This T cell receptor (beta chain) was recovered during a study of cytomegalovirus exposure and HLA in healthy donors. PCR primers comprised 60 Vbeta and 13 Jbeta primers. As handled by the study authors: Per a later analysis, the number of unique TCR beta chains was around 80 million, of which 9 million to 14 million were shared. Only in-frame clones appear in the TCRdb table, and some are missing; sequencing was by immunoSEQ multiplex PCR. V and J calls and clone size are those listed in that table; D and trimming were worked out from the DNA. The data show more than 85,000 clones, approximately 82% seen once. V shed 2 bases and J shed 1 base, with 11 bases lying between them. The CDR3 covers 15 residues. Looked up from germline, CDR1 is MNHEY and CDR2 is SVGAGI.

This sequence originates from a man aged 30-40 years in good health and CMV-seropositive. The rearrangement joins TRBV6-5 to TRBJ1-1; D may be TRBD1 (5 bases). Sequencing used PBMCs. The CDR3 loop reads CASSYQSQGNTEAFF. CDR3 coding DNA: TGTGCCAGCAGTTACCAAAGCCAGGGGAACACTGAAGCTTTCTTT.